The next 23 T cell receptor beta chains were all read from a single sample in a study of regulatory and conventional T cells in RAG deficiency. Libraries were prepared by immunoSEQ multiplex PCR; TCRdb keeps only in-frame clonotypes and omits some of them. The repertoire holds 10,000 to 15,000 clones, with 85% to 95% as singletons. Genomic DNA came from blood conventional CD4+ T cells gated CD25-low CD127-high. The data also belong to a second study, concerning regulatory T cells. That source adds: Primers: 52 TRBV forward and 13 TRBJ reverse.

The source material was CD4+ effector T cells sorted from blood. Source of these receptors: a human donor in good health.

This chain connects TRBV28 to TRBJ1-1; weak D call: TRBD1 (5 bases). Trimming removed 3 bases from V and 1 base from J, with 12 bases in between. Germline CDR1 and CDR2: MDHEN and SYDVKM. CDR3 length: 15 amino acids. Written as DNA, the CDR3 is TGTGCCAGCAGTTTGGGGGGTCCGGGGAACACTGAAGCTTTCTTT. It codes for CASSLGGPGNTEAFF.

The chain carries TRBV29-1 and TRBJ2-4, with D perhaps matching TRBD1 (6 bases). CDR1 and CDR2 (germline): SQVTM, ANQGSEA. V shed 7 bases and J shed 4 bases, with 8 bases lying between them. CDR3 size: 11 residues. This chain's CDR3 is CSATGKNIQYF. For the CDR3, the DNA is TGCAGCGCAACAGGGAAAAACATTCAGTACTTC. Full variable domain (rest looked up from reference TRBV29-1 and TRBJ2-4): SAVISQKPSRDICQRGTSLTIQCQVDSQVTMMFWYRQQPGQSLTLIATANQGSEATYESGFVIDKFPISRPNLTFSTLTVSNMSPEDSSIYLCSATGKNIQYFGAGTRLSVL.

This clone has a single count. The chain links TRBV25-1 to TRBJ1-3; D gene uncertain. The CDR3 covers 14 residues. Between the trimmed V and J ends, which lost 8 bases and 4 bases, there was a span of 15 bases. In germline, CDR1 is MGHDK, CDR2 SYGVNS. CDR3 DNA: TGTGCCAGCGGCTTCGGTCTTGCGGGAAACACCATATATTTT. Translating it yields CASGFGLAGNTIYF. Together with reference TRBV25-1 and TRBJ1-3, the CDR3 gives the full variable domain: EADIYQTPRYLVIGTGKKITLECSQTMGHDKMYWYQQDPGMELHLIHYSYGVNSTEKGDLSSESTVSRIRTEHFPLTLESARPSHTSQYLCASGFGLAGNTIYFGEGSWLTVV.

The rearrangement links TRBV4-3 to TRBJ1-4; D is ambiguous. Trimming pared 4 bases from V and 0 bases from J, leaving 6 bases between. From germline, CDR1 is LGHNA and CDR2 YSLEER. The CDR3 has 14 residues. CDR3 in DNA: TGCGCCAGCAGCCTCGGGACAACTAATGAAAAACTGTTTTTT. Its protein product is CASSLGTTNEKLFF.

The rearrangement links TRBV7-2 to TRBJ1-3; D gene ambiguous. From germline, CDR1 is SGHTA and CDR2 FQGNSA. The V end was cut by 0 bases, the J end by 7 bases, with 4 bases between. This CDR3 contains 12 residues. The CDR3 nucleotides read TGTGCCAGCAGCTTAGCAGAGAACACCATATATTTT. Its protein product is CASSLAENTIYF.

CDR3 residues: CASRDRGRYGYTF. DNA of the CDR3: TGTGCCAGCAGGGACAGGGGGAGGTATGGCTACACCTTC. This chain connects TRBV6-1 to TRBJ1-2; TRBD1 aligns across 10 bases. CDR3 length equals 13 residues. In germline, CDR1 is MNHNS, CDR2 SASEGT. V shed 6 bases and J 5 bases; nucleotides not matched to a gene: 3.

The chain couples TRBV7-2 to TRBJ1-2; 10 bases are a match to TRBD1. The CDR3 is 15 amino acids. Germline V CDR1 and CDR2: SGHTA, FQGNSA. Trimming at V came to 1 base and at J to 4 bases, leaving 3 bases not matched to a gene. CDR3 region: CASSLGWTGGYGYTF. The CDR3 region has the DNA TGTGCCAGCAGCTTAGGTTGGACAGGGGGCTATGGCTACACCTTC.

In this sample, this clone turned up once. The rearrangement joins TRBV28 to TRBJ2-5; D may be TRBD1 (6 bases). The CDR3 totals 17 residues. The germline V gene encodes CDR1 MDHEN and CDR2 SYDVKM. Deletions cut 1 base from V and 4 bases from J, with 19 bases between. The CDR3 nucleotides read TGTGCCAGCAGTTTATTACGTCTAGGGGGAAAAGCAGAGACCCAGTACTTC. This codes for CASSLLRLGGKAETQYF.

J is TRBJ2-7 and V is TRBV9; 7 bases fit TRBD1. The CDR3 has 15 amino acids. The J segment lost 6 bases and the V segment lost 3 bases, leaving 12 bases of the junction unmatched. In germline, CDR1 is SGDLS, CDR2 YYNGEE. The CDR3 protein is CASSAGTVVASEQYF. In nucleotides, the CDR3 is TGTGCCAGCAGCGCCGGGACAGTCGTAGCCTCCGAGCAGTACTTC.

V gene TRBV19 combines with J gene TRBJ2-6; the D gene is possibly TRBD1 (6 bases). The CDR3 is made up of 19 amino acids. Germline assignment: CDR1 LNHDA and CDR2 SQIVND (reference sequence). V was pared by 3 bases and J by 0 bases, with 18 bases between. This CDR3 is CASSIARRGGFSGANVLTF. CDR3 sequence (DNA): TGTGCCAGTAGTATCGCCCGGAGAGGGGGATTCTCTGGGGCCAACGTCCTGACTTTC.

The chain joins TRBV6-1 to TRBJ2-2, with a possible D match to TRBD1 (5 bases). The V gene's germline CDR1 is MNHNS and CDR2 SASEGT. The CDR3 consists of 15 residues. V shed 6 bases and J shed 4 bases, with 15 bases lying between them. The CDR3, as DNA: TGTGCCAGCAGCCCCAGTGGGGCTGGCACCGGGGAGCTGTTTTTT. As protein: CASSPSGAGTGELFF.

V usage is TRBV19 and J usage is TRBJ2-7; 9 bases match TRBD1. Germline V gene lookup returns CDR1 LNHDA and CDR2 SQIVND (reference sequence). V trimming: 3 bases; J trimming: 5 bases; junction bases outside the gene matches: 11. This CDR3 has 16 residues. The CDR3 region has the DNA TGTGCCAGTAGTATCAAATCGACAGGGGGTCTCAACGAGCAGTACTTC. This encodes CASSIKSTGGLNEQYF.

The chain is built from TRBV18 and TRBJ2-3; D is unresolved. V lost 3 bases and J lost 0, with 1 base in between. The germline V gene encodes CDR1 KGHSH and CDR2 LQKENI. CDR3 length: 12 residues. The CDR3 sequence: CASSPSTDTQYF. CDR3 nucleotide sequence: TGTGCCAGCTCACCTAGCACAGATACGCAGTATTTT.

The V gene is TRBV27, the J gene TRBJ2-1, with D possibly TRBD1 on 6 matching bases. Trimming shortened V by 3 bases and J by 4 bases, and 13 bases separated the two germline ends. From germline, CDR1 is MNHEY and CDR2 SMNVEV (reference sequence). This CDR3 region has 15 residues. This chain's CDR3 is CASSFLRQGYNEQFF. The CDR3 coding sequence is TGTGCCAGCAGTTTTCTCAGGCAGGGGTACAATGAGCAGTTCTTC.

About this clone: The junction departs from the called germline gene at one end, perhaps through a read error. Within the sample, other DNA sequences also encode this same CDR3. The chain employs TRBV4-1 and TRBJ1-1; D unresolved. Germline V gene lookup returns CDR1 MGHRA and CDR2 YSYEKL. CDR3 length: 14 residues. The CDR3: CASSHETPNSEAFF. As DNA, the CDR3 is TGCGCCAGTAGCCATGAAACACCTAATTCGGAAGCTTTCTTT.

This clone was observed a handful of times. The chain carries TRBV7-9 and TRBJ1-3; tentative D call: TRBD1 (5 bases). CDR3 length equals 16 residues. Germline V lookup: CDR1 SEHNR, CDR2 FQNEAQ (reference sequence). V lost 5 bases and J 2 bases, leaving 16 bases between the germline ends. The chain's CDR3 is CASSRFDRVTGNTIYF. The CDR3 coding sequence is TGTGCCAGCAGCCGTTTCGACAGAGTAACTGGAAACACCATATATTTT. Filled out from reference TRBV7-9 and TRBJ1-3, the complete variable domain reads DTGVSQNPRHKITKRGQNVTFRCDPISEHNRLYWYRQTLGQGPEFLTYFQNEAQLEKSRLLSDRFSAERPKGSFSTLEIQRTEQGDSAMYLCASSRFDRVTGNTIYFGEGSWLTVV.

V gene TRBV28 combines with J gene TRBJ1-2; D unresolved. Germline V gene data show CDR1 as MDHEN and CDR2 as SYDVKM. V lost 10 bases, J lost 4 bases, and 22 bases lay in between. There are 15 residues in the CDR3. The CDR3, as DNA: TGTGCCACCGCGACCCCCCGGGGAGGTATCTATGGCTACACCTTC. It is translated as CATATPRGGIYGYTF.

This clone has more than one count but fewer than ten. V gene TRBV18 combines with J gene TRBJ1-6; TRBD1 agrees at 9 bases. From germline, CDR1 is KGHSH and CDR2 LQKENI. The CDR3 runs to 14 residues. Trimming removed 6 bases from V and 5 bases from J; junction bases left unmatched: 2. The CDR3 protein is CASSRDRDNSPLHF. The CDR3, as DNA: TGTGCCAGCTCTCGGGACAGGGATAATTCACCCCTCCACTTT.

The chain employs TRBV7-9 and TRBJ1-1; no definite D call. This CDR3 region has 12 residues. Between the trimmed V and J ends, which lost 3 bases and 2 bases, there was a span of 4 bases. Germline CDR1 is SEHNR and CDR2 is FQNEAQ (reference sequence). Here the CDR3 reads CASSFSNTEAFF. The CDR3 nucleotides read TGTGCCAGCAGCTTTTCAAACACTGAAGCTTTCTTT. The full variable domain, rest sourced from reference TRBV7-9 and TRBJ1-1, is DTGVSQNPRHKITKRGQNVTFRCDPISEHNRLYWYRQTLGQGPEFLTYFQNEAQLEKSRLLSDRFSAERPKGSFSTLEIQRTEQGDSAMYLCASSFSNTEAFFGQGTRLTVV.

The chain has TRBV2 and TRBJ2-7; unclear D gene. With 6 bases removed from V and 3 bases from J, the gap between germline ends came to 6 bases. There are 11 residues in the CDR3. Germline CDR1 SNHLY, CDR2 FYNNEI. For the CDR3, the DNA is TGTGCCAGCAGGGGGTACTACGAGCAGTACTTC. Its protein is CASRGYYEQYF.

The rearrangement joins TRBV9 to TRBJ2-3; no clear D gene. Germline assignment: CDR1 SGDLS and CDR2 YYNGEE. V lost 4 bases to trimming and J lost 3 bases, with 6 bases between them. The CDR3 contains 12 residues. CDR3 nucleotides: TGTGCCAGCAGCCCCTTTACAGATACGCAGTATTTT. This encodes CASSPFTDTQYF.

J is TRBJ1-2 and V is TRBV14; no clear D. The germline CDR1 and CDR2 sequences are SGHDN and FVKESK. V was cut by 1 base and J by 7 bases, with 10 bases left in between. CDR3 size: 13 residues. For the CDR3, the DNA is TGTGCCAGCAGCCAAGTGACTTTTGGTGGCTACACCTTC. Translation gives CASSQVTFGGYTF. Using reference TRBV14 and TRBJ1-2 for the parts outside the CDR3, the full variable domain is EAGVTQFPSHSVIEKGQTVTLRCDPISGHDNLYWYRRVMGKEIKFLLHFVKESKQDESGMPNNRFLAERTGGTYSTLKVQPAELEDSGVYFCASSQVTFGGYTFGSGTRLTVV.

This chain connects TRBV2 to TRBJ2-2; D assignment may be TRBD1 or TRBD2 (5 bases each). In germline, CDR1 is SNHLY, CDR2 FYNNEI. V shed 6 bases and J shed 3 bases, with 17 bases lying between them. The CDR3 is 16 residues long. Here the CDR3 DNA reads TGTGCCAGCAGGATGGAGACAGCGGCGGACACCGGGGAGCTGTTTTTT. Amino acid sequence: CASRMETAADTGELFF.